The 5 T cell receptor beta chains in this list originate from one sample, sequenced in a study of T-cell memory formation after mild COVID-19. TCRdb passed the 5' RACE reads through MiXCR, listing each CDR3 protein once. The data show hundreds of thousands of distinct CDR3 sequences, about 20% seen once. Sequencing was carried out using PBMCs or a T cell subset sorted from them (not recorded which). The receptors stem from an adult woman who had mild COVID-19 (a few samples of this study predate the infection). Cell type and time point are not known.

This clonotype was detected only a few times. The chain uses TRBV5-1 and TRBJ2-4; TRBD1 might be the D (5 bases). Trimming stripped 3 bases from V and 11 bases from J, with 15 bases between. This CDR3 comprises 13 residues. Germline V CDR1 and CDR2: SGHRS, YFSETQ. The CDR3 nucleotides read TGCGCCAGCAGCTCGACAGTGGATGTGGTTCAGTACTTC. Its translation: CASSSTVDVVQYF.

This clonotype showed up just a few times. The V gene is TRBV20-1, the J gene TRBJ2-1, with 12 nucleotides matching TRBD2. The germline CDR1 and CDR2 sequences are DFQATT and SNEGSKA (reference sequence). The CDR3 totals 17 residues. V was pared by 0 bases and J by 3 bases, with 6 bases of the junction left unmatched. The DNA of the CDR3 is TGCAGTGCTAGAGATCCGCAGACTAGCGGGGGCTACAATGAGCAGTTCTTC. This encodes CSARDPQTSGGYNEQFF.

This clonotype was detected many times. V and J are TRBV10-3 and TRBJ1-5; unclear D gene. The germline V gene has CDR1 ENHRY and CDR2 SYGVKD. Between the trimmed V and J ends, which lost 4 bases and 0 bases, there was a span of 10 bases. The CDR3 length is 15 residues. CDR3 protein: CAISASVDSNQPQHF. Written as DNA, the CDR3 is TGTGCCATCAGTGCCTCGGTAGATAGCAATCAGCCCCAGCATTTT.

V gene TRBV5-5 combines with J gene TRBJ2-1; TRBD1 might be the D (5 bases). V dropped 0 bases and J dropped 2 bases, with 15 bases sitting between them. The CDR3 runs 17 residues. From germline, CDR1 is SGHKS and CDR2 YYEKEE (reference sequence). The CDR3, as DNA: TGTGCCAGCAGCTTGGCGATCCAGGGTTACCCCTACAATGAGCAGTTCTTC. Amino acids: CASSLAIQGYPYNEQFF. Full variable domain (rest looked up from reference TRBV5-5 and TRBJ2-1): DAGVTQSPTHLIKTRGQQVTLRCSPISGHKSVSWYQQVLGQGPQFIFQYYEKEERGRGNFPDRFSARQFPNYSSELNVNALLLGDSALYLCASSLAIQGYPYNEQFFGPGTRLTVL.

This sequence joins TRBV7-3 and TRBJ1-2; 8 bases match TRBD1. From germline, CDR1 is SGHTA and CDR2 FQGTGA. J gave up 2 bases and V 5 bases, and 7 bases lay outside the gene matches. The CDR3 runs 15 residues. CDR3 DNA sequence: TGTGCCAGCAGCCCAACAGGGGGGACAAACTATGGCTACACCTTC. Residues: CASSPTGGTNYGYTF.